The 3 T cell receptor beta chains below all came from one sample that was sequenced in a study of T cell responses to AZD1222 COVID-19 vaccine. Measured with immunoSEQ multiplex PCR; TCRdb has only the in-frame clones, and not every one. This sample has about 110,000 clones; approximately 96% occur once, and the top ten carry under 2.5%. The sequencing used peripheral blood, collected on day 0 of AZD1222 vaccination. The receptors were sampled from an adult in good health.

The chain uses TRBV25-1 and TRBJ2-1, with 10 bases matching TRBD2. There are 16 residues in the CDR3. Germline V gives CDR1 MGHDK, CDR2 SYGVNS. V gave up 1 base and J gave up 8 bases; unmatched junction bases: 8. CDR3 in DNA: TGTGCCAGCAGTGAATCAGCGGGGGGGCCTCCCTATGAGCAGTTCTTC. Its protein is CASSESAGGPPYEQFF.

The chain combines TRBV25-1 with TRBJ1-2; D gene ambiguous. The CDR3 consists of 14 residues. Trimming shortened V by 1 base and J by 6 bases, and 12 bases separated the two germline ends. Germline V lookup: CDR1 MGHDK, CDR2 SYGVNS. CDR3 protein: CASSELERADGYTF. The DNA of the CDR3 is TGTGCCAGCAGTGAATTAGAAAGAGCTGATGGCTACACCTTC.

This CDR3 reads CASSSGGPYEQYF. CDR3 DNA sequence: TGTGCCAGCAGCTCAGGGGGCCCCTACGAGCAGTACTTC. The rearrangement uses TRBV5-6 and TRBJ2-7; 8 bases are shared with TRBD1. The CDR3 is 13 residues long. Germline trimming cut 3 bases from V and 2 bases from J; bases unmatched to any gene: 1. In germline, CDR1 is SGHDT, CDR2 YYEEEE.